This T cell receptor (beta chain) was retrieved from a study of blood T cell repertoires in COVID-19 (dated by TCRdb to about 2020). Background on the whole study: The collaborator samples originated in the United States, Italy and Spain and spanned the acute and convalescent phases of COVID-19. The material from the prospective study consisted of cDNA or gDNA derived from T cells, B-cell-depleted T cells, or PBMCs. Subjects who had been exposed to COVID-19, were actively infected with it, or had recovered from it provided the deeply sampled blood TCRbeta repertoires that made up the dataset. The repertoires were made available in a free public database intended to serve as a resource for research on the immune response to SARS-CoV-2. Samples came from the ongoing ImmuneRACE study (first 160 participants) plus 1,254 subjects from 6 global collaborators. Sample metadata almost always included a de-identified subject ID, COVID-19 status, age in years and sex. Where HLA class I and class II types were available, the types were taken from metadata supplied by the sample provider, not from assay-based typing.

The CDR3, from cysteine to phenylalanine, totals 17 residues. Only the CDR3 DNA stays, 51 bases, in frame from base 1. V is trimmed back by 2 bases and J by 2 bases, and the junction contains 9 bases that no gene match accounts for. Via the germline V gene, CDR1 is SGHDT and CDR2 YYEEEE. TCRbeta CDR3 regions were amplified from genomic DNA by means of the immunoSEQ Assay, a bias-controlled multiplex PCR. The source study handled its data this way. Nucleated cell counts per sample were estimated from amplification of reference gene primers within the assay. To quantify the absolute abundance of each unique TCRbeta CDR3 rearrangement, sequence reads were collapsed and filtered. For each sample, productive Simpson clonality was calculated as the square root of Simpson's diversity index across productive rearrangements. TCRdb re-hosts the immuneACCESS table, in-frame sequences only. Its copies lack some clones; in the studies checked, an unresolved V gene accounts for under half of them, and the cause for the rest is not known. V, J and clone size were drawn from that table, and D and trimming were deduced from the DNA. Counted in this sample were tens of thousands of clones; 79% of them appeared once. In total, the top ten clones hold 26% of the sample.

Overall study outcomes, separate from this receptor: How much clinical and demographic metadata was included differed by source and by participant, and the metadata was provided uncurated.

Worth noting for this clone: Its antigen target is currently unknown. Within one base of it there is no much larger clone, and no base qualities were kept.

Collaborating institutions collected whole blood in K2EDTA tubes following their own protocols. For TCRbeta analysis, collaborator samples were shipped as frozen whole blood, as isolated PBMCs, or as DNA extracted from either sample type. Sequenced sample: peripheral blood. Recombination connected TRBV5-6 to TRBJ1-5; 8 middle bases align to TRBD1. The sequence was collected from a man aged 60 to 69 with active or convalescent COVID-19. The CDR3 protein sequence reads: CASSLRRGQDGNQPQHF. The nucleotides read TGTGCCAGCAGCTTACGCAGGGGGCAAGACGGCAATCAGCCCCAGCATTTT.